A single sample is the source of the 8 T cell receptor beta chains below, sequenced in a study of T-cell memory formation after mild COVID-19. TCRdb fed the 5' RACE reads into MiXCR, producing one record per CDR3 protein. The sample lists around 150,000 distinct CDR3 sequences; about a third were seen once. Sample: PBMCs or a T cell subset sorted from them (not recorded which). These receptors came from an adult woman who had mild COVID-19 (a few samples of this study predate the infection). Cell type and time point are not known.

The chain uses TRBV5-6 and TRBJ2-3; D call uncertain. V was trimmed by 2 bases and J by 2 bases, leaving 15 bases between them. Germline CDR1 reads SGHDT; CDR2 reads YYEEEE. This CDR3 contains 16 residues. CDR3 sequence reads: CASSFPETWYTDTQYF. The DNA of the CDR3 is TGTGCCAGCAGCTTTCCAGAGACCTGGTACACAGATACGCAGTATTTT.

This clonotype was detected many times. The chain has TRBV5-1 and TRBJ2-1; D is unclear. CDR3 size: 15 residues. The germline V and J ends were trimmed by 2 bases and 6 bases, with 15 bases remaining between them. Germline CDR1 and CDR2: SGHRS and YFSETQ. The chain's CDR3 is CASSFEPSAGNEQFF. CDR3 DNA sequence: TGCGCCAGCAGCTTCGAGCCCTCTGCAGGCAATGAGCAGTTCTTC.

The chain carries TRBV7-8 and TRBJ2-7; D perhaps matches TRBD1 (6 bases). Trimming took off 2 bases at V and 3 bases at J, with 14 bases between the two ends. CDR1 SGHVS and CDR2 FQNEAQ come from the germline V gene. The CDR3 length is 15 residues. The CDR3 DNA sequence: TGTGCCAGCAGCTTATCAGGGGCCCAGGGCTACGAGCAGTACTTC. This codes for CASSLSGAQGYEQYF.

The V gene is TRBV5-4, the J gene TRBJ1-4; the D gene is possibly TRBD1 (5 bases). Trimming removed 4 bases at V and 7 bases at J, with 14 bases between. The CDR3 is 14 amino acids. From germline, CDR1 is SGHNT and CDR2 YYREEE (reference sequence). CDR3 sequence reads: CASSAEGWGEKLFF. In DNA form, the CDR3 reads TGTGCCAGCAGCGCCGAGGGGTGGGGTGAAAAACTGTTTTTT.

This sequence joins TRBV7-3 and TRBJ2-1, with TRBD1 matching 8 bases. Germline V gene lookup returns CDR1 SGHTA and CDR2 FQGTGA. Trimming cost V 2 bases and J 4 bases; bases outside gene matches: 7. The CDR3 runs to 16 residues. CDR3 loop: CASSLSGTGSYNEQFF. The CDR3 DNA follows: TGTGCCAGCAGCTTATCCGGGACAGGAAGTTACAATGAGCAGTTCTTC.

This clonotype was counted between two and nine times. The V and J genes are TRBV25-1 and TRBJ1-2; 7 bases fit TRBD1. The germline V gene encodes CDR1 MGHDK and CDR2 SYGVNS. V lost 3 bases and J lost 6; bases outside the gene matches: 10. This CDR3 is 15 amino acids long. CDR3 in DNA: TGTGCCAGCAGTGATGGACAGGCCCTTCGGGATGGCTACACCTTC. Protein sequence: CASSDGQALRDGYTF.

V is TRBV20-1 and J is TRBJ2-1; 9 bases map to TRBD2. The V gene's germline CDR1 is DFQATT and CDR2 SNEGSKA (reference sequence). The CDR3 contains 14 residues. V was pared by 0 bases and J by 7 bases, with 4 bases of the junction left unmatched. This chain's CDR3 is CSARDLRGGNEQFF. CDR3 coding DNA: TGCAGTGCTAGAGATCTGCGGGGGGGGAATGAGCAGTTCTTC.

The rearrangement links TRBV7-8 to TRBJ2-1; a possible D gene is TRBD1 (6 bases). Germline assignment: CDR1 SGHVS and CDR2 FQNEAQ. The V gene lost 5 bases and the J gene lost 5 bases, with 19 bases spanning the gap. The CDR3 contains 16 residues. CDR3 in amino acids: CASSAVRRGTNNEQFF. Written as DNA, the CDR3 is TGTGCCAGCAGCGCCGTCCGCAGGGGCACCAACAATGAGCAGTTCTTC.